This entry concerns a single T cell receptor (beta chain). As processed by the authors: Amplification with reference gene primers provided the estimates of nucleated cell counts. Sequencing was performed with immunoSEQ multiplex PCR; in TCRdb, only in-frame clones are kept and a portion is missing. V and J calls and clone size are given by that table; D and trimming were obtained from the DNA. Among some 170,000 clones, approximately 88% were seen once, and the ten largest hold 1.6%. This sample was included in a study of blood T cell repertoires in COVID-19. Study background: Specimens from acute and convalescent COVID-19 originated in the United States, Italy and Spain. PBMCs, B-cell-depleted T cells, or T cells provided the cDNA or gDNA that made up the material.

V lost 5 bases and J 7 bases, leaving 14 bases between the germline ends. This CDR3 comprises 13 residues. Germline V gene data show CDR1 as SQVTM and CDR2 as ANQGSEA. The sequence was obtained from a woman between 50 and 59 years old with acute or convalescent COVID-19. The genes are TRBV29-1 and TRBJ1-4, with D hard to call. The sequenced sample was peripheral blood. CDR3 nucleotide sequence: TGCAGCGTTCTCCCTGGGGAGGGTGAAAAACTGTTTTTT. Translating gives CSVLPGEGEKLFF.